This T cell receptor (beta chain) was recovered during a study of T cells in Graves' hyperthyroidism and ophthalmopathy. Study findings and constraints: Ophthalmopathy cases were set apart from stable hyperthyroidism by a 13 V-J model.

TCR beta CDR3 sequences were amplified from RNA transcripts. First-round RT-PCR targeting the TCR CDR3 was performed with the HTBI primer set. MiXCR, applied by TCRdb to the multiplex PCR reads, yields one record per CDR3 protein. Here the sample spans 280,000 or so distinct CDR3 sequences, 12% to 15% being singletons. Trimming cost V 2 bases and J 12 bases, with 11 bases left between them. Per the germline V gene, CDR1 is SEHNR and CDR2 is FQNEAQ (reference sequence). This CDR3 has 12 residues. This clonotype was recorded many times. Its antigen is not identified. Patients with uncontrolled infections, other autoimmune diseases, pregnancy or lactation were excluded.

The chain employs TRBV7-9 and TRBJ2-1, with a weak D call TRBD2 (6 bases). The clonotype originates from a woman between 45 and 60 years old with Graves' hyperthyroidism that later progressed to Graves' ophthalmopathy. The source material was blood. CDR3 DNA: TGTGCCAGCAGCTTAAGGGTGGAGGGGCAGTTCTTC. This sequence encodes CASSLRVEGQFF.